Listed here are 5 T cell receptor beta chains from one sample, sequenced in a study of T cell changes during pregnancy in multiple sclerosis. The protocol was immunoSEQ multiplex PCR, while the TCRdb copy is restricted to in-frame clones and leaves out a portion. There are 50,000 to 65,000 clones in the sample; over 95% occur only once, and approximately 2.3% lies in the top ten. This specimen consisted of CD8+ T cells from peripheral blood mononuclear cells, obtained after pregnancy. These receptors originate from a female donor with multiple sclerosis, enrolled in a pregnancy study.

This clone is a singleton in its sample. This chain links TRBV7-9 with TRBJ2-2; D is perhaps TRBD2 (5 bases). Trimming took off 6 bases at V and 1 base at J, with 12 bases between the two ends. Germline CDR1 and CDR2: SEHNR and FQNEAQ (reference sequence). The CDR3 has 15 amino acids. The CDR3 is CASSRLIKNTGELFF. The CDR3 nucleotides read TGTGCCAGCAGTCGACTAATCAAGAACACCGGGGAGCTGTTTTTT.

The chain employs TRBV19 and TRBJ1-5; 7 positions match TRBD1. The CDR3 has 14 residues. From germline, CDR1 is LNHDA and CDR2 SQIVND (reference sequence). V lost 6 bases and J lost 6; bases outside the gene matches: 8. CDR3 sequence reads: CASRPTGLGQPQHF. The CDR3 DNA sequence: TGTGCCAGTAGACCGACAGGGTTGGGTCAGCCCCAGCATTTT.

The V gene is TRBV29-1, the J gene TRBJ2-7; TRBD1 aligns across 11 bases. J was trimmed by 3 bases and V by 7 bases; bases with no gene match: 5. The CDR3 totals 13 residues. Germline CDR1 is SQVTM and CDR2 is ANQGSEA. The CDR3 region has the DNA TGCAGCGGTATCGGGACAGGGGGCTACGAGCAGTACTTC. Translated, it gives CSGIGTGGYEQYF.

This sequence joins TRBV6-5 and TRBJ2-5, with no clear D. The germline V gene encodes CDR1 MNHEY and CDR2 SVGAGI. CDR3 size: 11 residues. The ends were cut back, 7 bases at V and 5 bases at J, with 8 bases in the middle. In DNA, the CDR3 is TGTGCCAGCATCACCGGGGAGACCCAGTACTTC. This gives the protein CASITGETQYF.

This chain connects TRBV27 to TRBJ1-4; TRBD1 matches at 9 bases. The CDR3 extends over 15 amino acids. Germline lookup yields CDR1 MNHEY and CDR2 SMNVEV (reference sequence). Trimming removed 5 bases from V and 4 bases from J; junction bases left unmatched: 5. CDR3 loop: CASSLGQGYNEKLFF. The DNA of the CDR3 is TGTGCCAGCAGTCTAGGACAGGGGTATAATGAAAAACTGTTTTTT.